This TCR beta chain was identified in a study of CD4 T cells in relation to SARS-CoV-2 and coronaviruses. Study overall: TCR beta CDR3s were sequenced after 10-day antigen culture of PBMCs. No peptide or an HIV-1 Nef peptide pool served as negative control. The HLA restriction of the shared crossreactive spike epitopes was mapped.

Unexposed donor CD4+ T cells date from about 2011-2018, before the COVID-19 pandemic. Isolation of CD4+ T cells took place after around 11 days in culture. Cells permitting, SARS-CoV-2 S/N and four cold-coronavirus spikes were tested on unexposed-donor CD4+ T cells. TCRdb's table, derived via immunoSEQ multiplex PCR, lists solely in-frame clones and lacks some. This table has about 22,000 clones, about two thirds appearing once. This clone is a singleton in its sample. Its antigen remains unidentified. Germline V lookup: CDR1 SGDLS, CDR2 YYNGEE. The V end was cut by 3 bases, the J end by 0 bases, with 6 bases between. This CDR3 contains 14 residues.

The gene calls are TRBV9 and TRBJ1-4; possibly TRBD1 for D (5 bases). Input material: CD4+ T cells from PBMCs, cultured in vitro. This receptor was taken from a human donor in good health. CDR3 residues: CASSATATNEKLFF. In DNA, the CDR3 is TGTGCCAGCAGCGCGACAGCAACTAATGAAAAACTGTTTTTT.